The 31 T cell receptor beta chains reported below all come from one sample, sequenced in a study of graft-versus-host responses after intestinal transplantation. These receptors are not linked to any known antigen. Assay used: immunoSEQ multiplex PCR; TCRdb lists only in-frame clones, some missing. The data hold about 88,000 clones, with around 90% observed a single time. This material consisted of unstimulated CD4+ T cells sorted from spleen or lymph node cells, taken before transplant. These receptor sequences come from a human donor who was the organ donor for an intestinal transplant.

The V gene is TRBV5-1, the J gene TRBJ2-2; D is uncertain. V was clipped by 0 bases and J by 2 bases, with 2 bases between them. Germline-derived CDR1 and CDR2 are SGHRS and YFSETQ. The length of the CDR3 is 13 residues. The CDR3: CASSLANTGELFF. CDR3 nucleotides: TGCGCCAGCAGCTTGGCAAACACCGGGGAGCTGTTTTTT.

This chain connects TRBV9 to TRBJ2-3, with D unclear. V was shortened by 0 bases and J by 5 bases, with 10 bases between the two germline ends. CDR1 and CDR2 from the germline V gene are SGDLS and YYNGEE. The CDR3 sequence is 14 residues long. The CDR3 DNA sequence: TGTGCCAGCAGCGTAGGTCTAGTAATAGATACGCAGTATTTT. Translating gives CASSVGLVIDTQYF.

The V call is TRBV6-6, the J call TRBJ2-7; D remains unclear. This CDR3 spans 13 amino acids. Germline assignment: CDR1 MNHNY and CDR2 SVGAGI (reference sequence). V gave up 2 bases and J gave up 3 bases, with 8 bases separating them. Here the CDR3 reads CASSYNIRYEQYF. The CDR3 nucleotides read TGTGCCAGCAGTTACAACATCCGCTACGAGCAGTACTTC.

The chain uses TRBV30 and TRBJ2-1; 13 bases agree with TRBD2. V shed 2 bases, J shed 5 bases, and the junction held 3 bases outside the gene matches. The length of the CDR3 is 15 residues. Germline V gives CDR1 GTSNPN, CDR2 SVGIG (reference sequence). CDR3 residues: CAWSLGTSGNNEQFF. Written as DNA, the CDR3 is TGTGCCTGGAGTTTGGGGACTAGCGGGAACAATGAGCAGTTCTTC.

The chain is built from TRBV10-1 and TRBJ1-1; D gene ambiguous. V was clipped by 6 bases and J by 2 bases, with 16 bases between them. The V gene's germline CDR1 is WNHNN and CDR2 SYGVQD (reference sequence). The CDR3 loop spans 15 amino acids. The CDR3 protein is CASSARREFNTEAFF. The CDR3 DNA is TGCGCCAGCAGCGCACGAAGGGAGTTTAACACTGAAGCTTTCTTT.

The chain couples TRBV5-1 to TRBJ2-6, with D uncertain. Per germline, CDR1 SGHRS and CDR2 YFSETQ. The CDR3 has 16 residues. The ends were cut back, 4 bases at V and 1 base at J, with 12 bases in the middle. CDR3 bases: TGCGCCAGCAGCCCCGCAGGTTTTTCTGGGGCCAACGTCCTGACTTTC. This encodes CASSPAGFSGANVLTF.

The chain joins TRBV11-2 to TRBJ2-7; 15 bases are a match to TRBD2. Germline V gives CDR1 SGHAT, CDR2 FQNNGV. This CDR3 has 19 amino acids. V lost 4 bases to trimming and J lost 2 bases; unmatched junction nucleotides: 12. CDR3 sequence: CASSSVGLAGGQRTYEQYF. The CDR3 bases are TGTGCCAGCAGCTCGGTGGGACTAGCGGGAGGCCAAAGGACCTACGAGCAGTACTTC.

V gene TRBV6-5 combines with J gene TRBJ1-2, with 7 bases matching TRBD1. The V and J ends lost 4 bases and 5 bases, in that order; junction bases with no gene match: 7. This CDR3 is built from 14 residues. The germline V gene has CDR1 MNHEY and CDR2 SVGAGI. The CDR3 DNA reads as TGTGCCAGCAGTTCCCTGGGACAGTCTTATGGCTACACCTTC. Its protein product is CASSSLGQSYGYTF.

The rearrangement joins TRBV6-1 to TRBJ2-1, with 7 bases aligning to TRBD1. The CDR3 is made up of 14 amino acids. Trimming at V came to 6 bases and at J to 3 bases, leaving 5 bases not matched to a gene. CDR1 and CDR2 from the germline V gene are MNHNS and SASEGT. The CDR3 region has the DNA TGTGCCAGCAGGACAGGGTGGTACTACAATGAGCAGTTCTTC. Amino acids: CASRTGWYYNEQFF.

The DNA of the CDR3 is TGTGCCACACAGGGGAACGAGCAGTACTTC. Protein product: CATQGNEQYF. The chain carries TRBV21-1 and TRBJ2-7; the table's D call, TRBD1, was not checked against the DNA. TRBV21-1 represents a pseudogene. This CDR3 spans 10 amino acids.

In DNA, the CDR3 is TGTGCCAGCAGGCGACATGGATCTGAGGGCTACACCTTC. Its translation: CASRRHGSEGYTF. The chain couples TRBV28 to TRBJ1-2; no clear D. V was pared by 6 bases and J by 8 bases, with 16 bases between. The CDR3 runs 13 residues. Germline-derived CDR1 and CDR2 are MDHEN and SYDVKM.

The chain links TRBV27 to TRBJ2-7; D is perhaps TRBD1 (6 bases). With 4 bases removed from V and 0 bases from J, the gap between germline ends came to 10 bases. From germline, CDR1 is MNHEY and CDR2 SMNVEV (reference sequence). The CDR3 length is 14 residues. CDR3 nucleotide sequence: TGTGCCAGCAGTTCTCTGACAGGCTCCTACGAGCAGTACTTC. Protein: CASSSLTGSYEQYF.

V is TRBV28 and J is TRBJ1-1, with a possible D match to TRBD1 (6 bases). The CDR3 runs 14 residues. Trimming removed 5 bases at V and 0 bases at J, with 10 bases between. Germline V gene lookup returns CDR1 MDHEN and CDR2 SYDVKM. CDR3 in DNA: TGTGCCAGCAGTAGCGGGGGCATGAACACTGAAGCTTTCTTT. Amino acid sequence: CASSSGGMNTEAFF. Full variable domain (rest looked up from reference TRBV28 and TRBJ1-1): DVKVTQSSRYLVKRTGEKVFLECVQDMDHENMFWYRQDPGLGLRLIYFSYDVKMKEKGDIPEGYSVSREKKERFSLILESASTNQTSMYLCASSSGGMNTEAFFGQGTRLTVV.

V and J are TRBV18 and TRBJ2-5; no reliable D call. Germline CDR1 and CDR2: KGHSH and LQKENI. Trimming took 2 bases from V and 4 from J, leaving 11 bases between them. The CDR3 runs to 14 residues. The CDR3 nucleotides are TGTGCCAGCTCACCAGGGCAGGTGGGAGAGACCCAGTACTTC. This translates into CASSPGQVGETQYF.

V gene TRBV5-1 combines with J gene TRBJ2-2; perhaps TRBD2 as D (7 bases). V was clipped by 0 bases and J by 5 bases, with 14 bases between them. This CDR3 is built from 16 residues. Germline V gene data show CDR1 as SGHRS and CDR2 as YFSETQ. CDR3 bases: TGCGCCAGCAGCTTGGCGGGGGGCATAGGAACCGGGGAGCTGTTTTTT. It translates to CASSLAGGIGTGELFF.

The V and J genes are TRBV7-3 and TRBJ1-1; no clear D gene. The CDR3 has 13 amino acids. The V gene lost 4 bases and the J gene lost 1 base, with 7 bases spanning the gap. Germline V gives CDR1 SGHTA, CDR2 FQGTGA. The CDR3 here is CASSYRRNTEAFF. For the CDR3, the DNA is TGTGCCAGCAGCTATAGGAGGAACACTGAAGCTTTCTTT.

This chain joins TRBV11-2 and TRBJ1-2, with 8 positions matching TRBD1. Trimming removed 6 bases from V and 4 bases from J; junction bases left unmatched: 10. CDR3 length: 15 residues. CDR1 is SGHAT, CDR2 FQNNGV, per germline. The CDR3 region is CASRQTGGHGYGYTF. The DNA of the CDR3 is TGTGCCAGCAGACAAACAGGGGGACATGGCTATGGCTACACCTTC. Variable domain in full (rest from reference TRBV11-2 and TRBJ1-2): EAGVAQSPRYKIIEKRQSVAFWCNPISGHATLYWYQQILGQGPKLLIQFQNNGVVDDSQLPKDRFSAERLKGVDSTLKIQPAKLEDSAVYLCASRQTGGHGYGYTFGSGTRLTVV.

The chain links TRBV7-2 to TRBJ1-1, with a tentative D call TRBD1 (6 bases). Germline V gives CDR1 SGHTA, CDR2 FQGNSA. The V end was cut by 7 bases, the J end by 5 bases, with 17 bases between. The CDR3 is 14 residues long. The CDR3 region is CASMLQGWATEAFF. The CDR3 DNA reads as TGTGCCAGCATGCTACAGGGCTGGGCGACTGAAGCTTTCTTT.

The table lists this clone with a count of one. The genes are TRBV5-4 and TRBJ1-5; D remains unclear. The germline V and J ends were trimmed by 1 base and 7 bases, with 9 bases remaining between them. Per germline, CDR1 SGHNT and CDR2 YYREEE (reference sequence). The CDR3 sequence is 13 residues long. The CDR3 here is CASSLRGQQPQHF. The CDR3 DNA sequence: TGTGCCAGCAGCTTGCGGGGTCAACAGCCCCAGCATTTT. Full variable domain (remainder filled in from reference TRBV5-4 and TRBJ1-5): ETGVTQSPTHLIKTRGQQVTLRCSSQSGHNTVSWYQQALGQGPQFIFQYYREEENGRGNFPPRFSGLQFPNYSSELNVNALELDDSALYLCASSLRGQQPQHFGDGTRLSIL.

J is TRBJ1-4 and V is TRBV7-9, with D perhaps matching TRBD1 (5 bases). Germline-derived CDR1 and CDR2 are SEHNR and FQNEAQ (reference sequence). V was shortened by 1 base and J by 4 bases, with 10 bases between the two germline ends. The CDR3 loop spans 15 amino acids. The CDR3 here is CASSLDGGGNEKLFF. CDR3 nucleotides: TGTGCCAGCAGCTTAGACGGGGGTGGTAATGAAAAACTGTTTTTT.

The V gene is TRBV19, the J gene TRBJ2-3; TRBD2 matches 10 bases. Germline V gene sequence: CDR1 LNHDA, CDR2 SQIVND (reference sequence). V dropped 6 bases and J dropped 2; count of bases not matched to a gene: 5. CDR3 length: 15 residues. CDR3 region: CASRLAGGPTDTQYF. CDR3 bases: TGTGCCAGTAGGTTAGCGGGAGGACCCACAGATACGCAGTATTTT. Full variable domain (remainder filled in from reference TRBV19 and TRBJ2-3): DGGITQSPKYLFRKEGQNVTLSCEQNLNHDAMYWYRQDPGQGLRLIYYSQIVNDFQKGDIAEGYSVSREKKESFPLTVTSAQKNPTAFYLCASRLAGGPTDTQYFGPGTRLTVL.

The V call is TRBV6-7, the J call TRBJ1-1; 8 bases line up with TRBD1. TRBV6-7 is an open reading frame, and its role is uncertain. The junction had 10 bases not matched to a gene; V was cut back by 3 bases and J by 7 bases. CDR3 size: 15 residues. CDR3 sequence reads: CASSYRGRGLIEAFF. The CDR3 DNA is TGTGCCAGCAGTTATCGTGGCAGGGGGCTGATTGAAGCTTTCTTT.

There are a few counts of this clone. DNA for the CDR3: TGTGCCAGCAGCCCAGGGACAGGGTACATCCAAGAGACCCAGTACTTC. As protein: CASSPGTGYIQETQYF. The chain links TRBV11-2 to TRBJ2-5; TRBD1 matches 9 bases. Germline V gene lookup returns CDR1 SGHAT and CDR2 FQNNGV. The CDR3 covers 16 residues. V shed 5 bases, J shed 1 base, and the junction held 8 bases outside the gene matches.

The chain employs TRBV9 and TRBJ2-5, with 13 bases aligning to TRBD2. Unmatched junction bases numbered 6, after V lost 2 bases and J lost 5 bases. CDR1 is SGDLS and CDR2 is YYNGEE in the germline V gene. The CDR3 runs 16 residues. The CDR3 DNA sequence: TGTGCCAGCAGCGTGGGTAAGACTAGCGGGAGGGAGACCCAGTACTTC. Translated, it gives CASSVGKTSGRETQYF.

The rearrangement links TRBV11-3 to TRBJ2-2; 11 bases are shared with TRBD1. Germline lookup yields CDR1 SGHNT and CDR2 YENEEA. V lost 5 bases, J lost 6 bases, and 8 bases stayed unmatched. This CDR3 is built from 16 residues. The CDR3 here is CASSLLGTGGSGELFF. The DNA for the CDR3 is TGTGCCAGCAGCCTACTCGGGACAGGGGGGTCCGGGGAGCTGTTTTTT.

The chain couples TRBV27 to TRBJ2-1; tentative D call: TRBD2 (5 bases). This CDR3 contains 17 residues. V was shortened by 3 bases and J by 4 bases, with 19 bases between the two germline ends. Germline CDR1 reads MNHEY; CDR2 reads SMNVEV (reference sequence). CDR3 DNA sequence: TGTGCCAGCAGTTTTTCCGGGGTCACCTACCTTTACAATGAGCAGTTCTTC. Translation: CASSFSGVTYLYNEQFF.

The rearrangement joins TRBV28 to TRBJ2-3; 8 bases fit TRBD2. V trimming: 1 base; J trimming: 3 bases; junction bases outside the gene matches: 0. This CDR3 has 14 amino acids. CDR1 is MDHEN and CDR2 is SYDVKM in the germline V gene. The CDR3 spells CASSLLAGTDTQYF. For the CDR3, the DNA is TGTGCCAGCAGTTTATTAGCGGGGACAGATACGCAGTATTTT.

The rearrangement joins TRBV6-5 to TRBJ1-2; 7 bases align to TRBD1. CDR1 and CDR2 from the germline V gene are MNHEY and SVGAGI. CDR3 length: 12 amino acids. The V segment lost 6 bases and the J segment 8 bases; nucleotides outside the gene matches: 6. The DNA of the CDR3 is TGTGCCAGCAGCCCAGGGGGTGGCGGCTACACCTTC. It codes for CASSPGGGGYTF.

This chain joins TRBV7-9 and TRBJ2-5, with D possibly TRBD2 on 6 matching bases. In germline, CDR1 is SEHNR, CDR2 FQNEAQ (reference sequence). CDR3 length: 14 residues. Trimming shortened V by 1 base and J by 5 bases, and 11 bases separated the two germline ends. The CDR3 DNA follows: TGTGCCAGCAGCTTAGGAGGAGGGATGGAGACCCAGTACTTC. This sequence encodes CASSLGGGMETQYF.

The CDR3 reads CASYPHRDTNQPQHF. Written as DNA, the CDR3 is TGTGCCAGCTACCCACACCGGGACACCAATCAGCCCCAGCATTTT. The genes are TRBV27 and TRBJ1-5; TRBD1 might be the D (6 bases). Trimming shortened V by 8 bases and J by 3 bases, and 17 bases separated the two germline ends. Germline-derived CDR1 and CDR2 are MNHEY and SMNVEV (reference sequence). The CDR3 is made up of 15 amino acids.

DNA of the CDR3: TGTGCCAGCAGTTCTATGGGACTAGCGGGAGGGTATAACACCGGGGAGCTGTTTTTT. Residues: CASSSMGLAGGYNTGELFF. The chain uses TRBV27 and TRBJ2-2; 16 nucleotides match TRBD2. The J segment lost 2 bases and the V segment lost 4 bases, leaving 7 bases of the junction unmatched. CDR3 size: 19 residues. Germline CDR1 and CDR2: MNHEY and SMNVEV (reference sequence).